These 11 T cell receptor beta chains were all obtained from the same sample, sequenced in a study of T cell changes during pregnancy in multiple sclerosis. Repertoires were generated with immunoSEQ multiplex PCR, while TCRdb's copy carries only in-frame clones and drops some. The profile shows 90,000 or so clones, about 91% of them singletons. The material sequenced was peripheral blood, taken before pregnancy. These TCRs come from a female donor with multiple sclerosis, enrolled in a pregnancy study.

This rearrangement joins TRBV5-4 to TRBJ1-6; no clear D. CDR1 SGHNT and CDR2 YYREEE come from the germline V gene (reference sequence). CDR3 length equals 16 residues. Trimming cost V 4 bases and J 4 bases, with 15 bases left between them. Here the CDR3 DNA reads TGTGCCAGCAGCCCCGGACGCGGGGATTATAATTCACCCCTCCACTTT. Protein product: CASSPGRGDYNSPLHF.

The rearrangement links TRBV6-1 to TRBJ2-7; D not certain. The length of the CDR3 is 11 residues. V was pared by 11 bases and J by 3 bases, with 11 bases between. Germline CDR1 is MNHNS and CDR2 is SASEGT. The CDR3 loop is CASKIGYEQYF. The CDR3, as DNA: TGTGCCTCTAAGATCGGCTACGAGCAGTACTTC.

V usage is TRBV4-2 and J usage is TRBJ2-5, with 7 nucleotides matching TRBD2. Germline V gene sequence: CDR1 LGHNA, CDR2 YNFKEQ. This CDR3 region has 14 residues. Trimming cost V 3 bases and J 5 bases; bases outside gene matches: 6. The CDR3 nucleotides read TGTGCCAGCAGCCACGAACGGGGGGAGGAGACCCAGTACTTC. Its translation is CASSHERGEETQYF.

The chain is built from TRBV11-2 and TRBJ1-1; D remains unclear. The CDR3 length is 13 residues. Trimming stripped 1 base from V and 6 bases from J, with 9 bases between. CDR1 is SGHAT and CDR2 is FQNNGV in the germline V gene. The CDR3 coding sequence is TGTGCCAGCAGCTTAGGAGGGTTCCCTGAAGCTTTCTTT. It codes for CASSLGGFPEAFF.

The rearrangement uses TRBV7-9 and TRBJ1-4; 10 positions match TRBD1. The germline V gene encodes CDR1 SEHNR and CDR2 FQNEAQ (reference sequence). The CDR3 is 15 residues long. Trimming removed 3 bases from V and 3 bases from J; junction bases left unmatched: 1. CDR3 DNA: TGTGCCAGCAGCTTGGGGACAGGGGCTAATGAAAAACTGTTTTTT. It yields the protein CASSLGTGANEKLFF.

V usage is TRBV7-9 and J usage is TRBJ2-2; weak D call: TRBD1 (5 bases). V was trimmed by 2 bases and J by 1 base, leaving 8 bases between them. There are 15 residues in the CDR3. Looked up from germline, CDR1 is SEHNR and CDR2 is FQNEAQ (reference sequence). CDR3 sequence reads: CASSLRTGNTGELFF. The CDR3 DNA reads TGTGCCAGCAGCTTAAGAACAGGGAACACCGGGGAGCTGTTTTTT.

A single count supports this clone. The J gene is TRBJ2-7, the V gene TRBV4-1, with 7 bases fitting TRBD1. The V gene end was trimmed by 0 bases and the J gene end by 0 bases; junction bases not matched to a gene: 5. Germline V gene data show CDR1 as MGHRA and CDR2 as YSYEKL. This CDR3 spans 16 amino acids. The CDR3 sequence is CASSQERRQGSYEQYF. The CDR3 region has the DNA TGCGCCAGCAGCCAAGAAAGGAGACAGGGCTCCTACGAGCAGTACTTC.

CDR3 amino acids: CASSSTNRDRGLESYEQYF. The CDR3 region has the DNA TGTGCCAGCAGCTCAACCAACCGGGACAGGGGATTGGAGTCCTACGAGCAGTACTTC. The rearrangement joins TRBV11-2 to TRBJ2-7; 10 bases align to TRBD1. The CDR3 runs to 19 residues. The ends lost 4 bases at V and 1 base at J; junction bases unmatched: 16. Germline V gene sequence: CDR1 SGHAT, CDR2 FQNNGV.

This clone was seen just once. The CDR3 sequence: CAWGASNQPQHF. For the CDR3, the DNA is TGTGCATGGGGGGCTAGCAATCAGCCCCAGCATTTT. The rearrangement links TRBV30 to TRBJ1-5; D perhaps matches TRBD1 (6 bases). The CDR3 is 12 residues long. CDR1 and CDR2 from the germline V gene are GTSNPN and SVGIG (reference sequence).

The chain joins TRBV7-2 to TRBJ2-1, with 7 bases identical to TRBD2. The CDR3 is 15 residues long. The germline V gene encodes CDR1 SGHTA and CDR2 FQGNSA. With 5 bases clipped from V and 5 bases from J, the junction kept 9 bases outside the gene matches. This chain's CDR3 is CASSGPGAGHNEQFF. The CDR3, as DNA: TGTGCCAGCAGCGGCCCGGGAGCGGGGCACAATGAGCAGTTCTTC.

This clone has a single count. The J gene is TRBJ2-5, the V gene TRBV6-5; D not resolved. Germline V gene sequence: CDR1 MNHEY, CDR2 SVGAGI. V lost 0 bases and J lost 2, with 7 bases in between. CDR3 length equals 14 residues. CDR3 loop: CASSYSELQETQYF. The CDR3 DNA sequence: TGTGCCAGCAGTTACTCGGAGCTTCAAGAGACCCAGTACTTC.